These T cell receptor beta chains were read from a single sample in a study of response to subunit inactivated influenza vaccine. TCRdb recomputed calls from the RT-PCR reads with MiXCR, one row per CDR3 protein. The sample lists around 480,000 distinct CDR3 sequences; roughly 9.8% were seen once. Source: PBMCs from blood, taken about 40 days after vaccination. These receptors came from a man in his forties or fifties who received an inactivated influenza vaccine. The CDR3 runs from the conserved cysteine through the conserved F or W. Fields, in order: CDR3 length, D gene, clone size, J gene, V gene, CDR3 protein, CDR3 DNA. The D gene is left open where the match is weak. Size is stated for part of the rows, as once, few or many counts, or as a class when the clone is expanded.

15 | . | few | TRBJ2-5 | TRBV7-8 | CASSLGFDSQGTQYF | TGTGCCAGCAGCTTAGGGTTTGACAGCCAGGGGACCCAGTACTTC
12 | . | few | TRBJ1-2 | TRBV28 | CASSLKSGAITF | TGTGCCAGCAGTTTAAAGTCGGGGGCGATCACCTTC
14 | . | few | TRBJ2-1 | TRBV5-1 | CASSLNSLYNEQFF | TGCGCCAGCAGCTTGAACAGCCTCTACAATGAGCAGTTCTTC
17 | TRBD2 | . | TRBJ2-3 | TRBV4-1 | CSSSQDLLAGGLDTQYF | TGCTCCAGCAGCCAAGATCTTCTAGCGGGGGGGCTCGATACGCAGTATTTT
13 | TRBD2 | . | TRBJ2-7 | TRBV6-2/TRBV6-3 | CASRAGGFYEQYF | TGTGCCAGCAGAGCGGGAGGGTTTTACGAGCAGTACTTC
17 | TRBD1 | few | TRBJ2-7 | TRBV7-9 | CASSLGLFGTGHSEQYF | TGTGCCAGCAGCTTAGGGCTTTTTGGGACAGGGCACAGCGAGCAGTACTTC
13 | . | . | TRBJ2-7 | TRBV20-1 | CSARVQGLYEQYF | TGCAGTGCTAGAGTACAGGGTTTATACGAGCAGTACTTC
19 | TRBD2 | . | TRBJ2-3 | TRBV11-2 | CASSLIRHPSGRARDTQYF | TGTGCCAGCAGCTTAATTCGTCATCCTAGCGGGAGGGCCAGAGATACGCAGTATTTT
15 | TRBD1 | few | TRBJ1-2 | TRBV5-6 | CASSLDRGGNYGYTF | TGTGCCAGCAGCTTGGACAGGGGGGGAAACTATGGCTACACCTTC
19 | . | few | TRBJ2-5 | TRBV5-1 | CASSLVGIPSAGYQETQYF | TGCGCCAGCAGCTTGGTGGGGATACCCAGCGCGGGGTACCAAGAGACCCAGTACTTC
14 | . | . | TRBJ2-7 | TRBV12-3/TRBV12-4 | CASSLRQGSSEQYF | TGTGCCAGCAGTTTAAGGCAGGGGTCTTCCGAGCAGTACTTC
15 | TRBD1 | . | TRBJ1-2 | TRBV3-1 | CASSPPGQENYGYTF | TGTGCCAGCAGCCCTCCGGGACAGGAAAACTATGGCTACACCTTC
10 | . | many | TRBJ2-7 | TRBV27 | CASGTYEQYF | TGTGCCAGCGGGACTTACGAGCAGTACTTC
15 | . | few | TRBJ2-2 | TRBV28 | CASSPRGHMTGELFF | TGTGCCAGCAGCCCAAGGGGACACATGACCGGGGAGCTGTTTTTT
13 | TRBD1 | few | TRBJ1-1 | TRBV20-1 | CSAQGGLNTEAFF | TGCAGTGCCCAGGGGGGACTGAACACTGAAGCTTTCTTT
14 | . | . | TRBJ1-1 | TRBV6-2/TRBV6-3 | CASTQQGFVTEAFF | TGTGCCAGCACGCAACAGGGATTCGTCACTGAAGCTTTCTTT
14 | . | many | TRBJ2-7 | TRBV12-3/TRBV12-4 | CASSGGPSSYEQYF | TGTGCCAGCAGCGGGGGTCCCAGCTCCTACGAGCAGTACTTC
14 | TRBD2 | many | TRBJ2-2 | TRBV10-2 | CASSVRRGTGELFF | TGCGCCAGCAGTGTTAGGCGGGGGACCGGGGAGCTGTTTTTT
14 | TRBD2 | many | TRBJ2-1 | TRBV27 | CATLRLAGGNEQFF | TGTGCCACTCTCCGACTAGCGGGAGGAAATGAGCAGTTCTTC
15 | . | . | TRBJ2-7 | TRBV7-2 | CASSSTPRDSYEQYF | TGTGCCAGCAGCTCGACCCCTCGGGACTCCTACGAGCAGTACTTC
17 | TRBD2 | few | TRBJ2-7 | TRBV20-1 | CSASSGLAGTGQYEQYF | TGCAGTGCTAGTTCCGGACTAGCGGGGACGGGGCAATACGAGCAGTACTTC
13 | . | many | TRBJ1-2 | TRBV20-1 | CSARNPDLHGYTF | TGCAGTGCTAGAAACCCAGATTTACATGGCTACACCTTC
14 | . | . | TRBJ2-1 | TRBV24-1 | CATRDKSSYNEQFF | TGTGCCACCAGGGACAAGAGCTCCTACAATGAGCAGTTCTTC
16 | TRBD1 | . | TRBJ1-2 | TRBV5-1 | CASSAGTAQPGDGYTF | TGCGCCAGCAGCGCAGGGACAGCCCAGCCGGGGGATGGCTACACCTTC
13 | . | . | TRBJ2-5 | TRBV4-1 | CASGVAAQETQYF | TGCGCCAGTGGGGTGGCAGCTCAAGAGACCCAGTACTTC
13 | TRBD2 | . | TRBJ2-1 | TRBV11-3 | CASSLDGGDEQFF | TGTGCCAGCAGCTTAGATGGGGGGGATGAGCAGTTCTTC
16 | TRBD2 | . | TRBJ2-5 | TRBV5-1 | CASSSQRGVSQETQYF | TGCGCCAGCAGCTCGCAACGGGGGGTTTCGCAAGAGACCCAGTACTTC
15 | . | . | TRBJ1-4 | TRBV12-3/TRBV12-4 | CASSLFGGRGEKLFF | TGTGCCAGCAGTTTGTTCGGGGGCCGTGGTGAAAAACTGTTTTTT
13 | . | . | TRBJ2-2 | TRBV6-1 | CATSSGGTGELFF | TGTGCCACCTCATCTGGGGGCACCGGGGAGCTGTTTTTT
15 | TRBD2 | . | TRBJ2-7 | TRBV18 | CASSPETSGTYEQYF | TGTGCCAGCTCACCAGAGACTAGCGGTACCTACGAGCAGTACTTC
15 | . | . | TRBJ2-1 | TRBV18 | CASSRPGQKHNEQFF | TGTGCCAGCTCACGTCCCGGACAGAAGCACAATGAGCAGTTCTTC
12 | TRBD1 | few | TRBJ1-5 | TRBV2 | CASRRDREPQHF | TGTGCCAGCAGAAGGGACAGGGAGCCCCAGCATTTT
13 | . | . | TRBJ2-7 | TRBV27 | CASSLSEGHKQYF | TGTGCCAGCAGTTTAAGCGAGGGCCACAAGCAGTACTTC
14 | TRBD1 | . | TRBJ1-1 | TRBV5-1 | CASSLAQGGTEAFF | TGCGCCAGCAGCTTGGCTCAGGGGGGCACTGAAGCTTTCTTT
18 | TRBD2 | few | TRBJ2-3 | TRBV11-1 | CASSFTTSGGTSTDTQYF | TGTGCCAGCAGCTTCACAACTAGCGGGGGTACTAGCACAGATACGCAGTATTTT
14 | . | many | TRBJ2-3 | TRBV12-3/TRBV12-4 | CASSLTDYADTQYF | TGTGCCAGCAGTTTAACGGACTATGCAGATACGCAGTATTTT
13 | . | few | TRBJ2-7 | TRBV6-1 | CATRGSGAYEQYF | TGTGCCACCCGGGGTAGCGGAGCCTACGAGCAGTACTTC
10 | . | few | TRBJ2-5 | TRBV5-1 | CASGPETQYF | TGCGCCAGCGGCCCTGAGACCCAGTACTTC
15 | . | . | TRBJ1-6 | TRBV7-9 | CASTRTGSKGSPLHF | TGTGCCAGCACCAGGACGGGGTCCAAGGGTTCACCCCTCCACTTT
11 | . | many | TRBJ2-5 | TRBV10-3 | CAISAQETQYF | TGTGCCATCAGTGCCCAGGAGACCCAGTACTTC
13 | . | . | TRBJ2-7 | TRBV29-1 | CSCTDGRGYEQYF | TGCAGCTGTACCGATGGGCGAGGCTACGAGCAGTACTTC
13 | . | many | TRBJ1-1 | TRBV4-3 | CASSHMGRTEAFF | TGCGCCAGCAGCCATATGGGGCGGACTGAAGCTTTCTTT
14 | . | few | TRBJ1-1 | TRBV7-9 | CASSFSQLNTEAFF | TGTGCCAGCAGCTTTAGTCAGTTGAACACTGAAGCTTTCTTT
16 | TRBD1 | few | TRBJ2-5 | TRBV3-1 | CASSQGRGGQLRTQYF | TGTGCCAGCAGCCAAGGCAGAGGGGGACAGCTAAGGACCCAGTACTTC
13 | . | . | TRBJ2-2 | TRBV20-1 | CSARGPYSGELFF | TGCAGTGCTAGAGGTCCCTATTCCGGGGAGCTGTTTTTT
14 | . | . | TRBJ2-7 | TRBV27 | CASSPTLLSHEQYF | TGTGCCAGCAGTCCCACGCTCCTGTCTCACGAGCAGTACTTC
16 | . | few | TRBJ1-6 | TRBV6-2/TRBV6-3 | CASSQTASSYNSPLHF | TGTGCCAGCAGTCAGACAGCGAGCTCCTATAATTCACCCCTCCACTTT
14 | . | once | TRBJ2-5 | TRBV7-2 | CASSCTPGDKTQYF | TGTGCCAGCAGCTGCACCCCGGGAGATAAGACCCAGTACTTC
12 | . | few | TRBJ1-2 | TRBV6-4 | CASSDSRRNYTF | TGTGCCAGCAGTGACTCGCGGAGAAACTACACCTTC
13 | TRBD1 | many | TRBJ1-6 | TRBV29-1 | CSVRQGVNSPLHF | TGCAGCGTCCGACAGGGGGTTAATTCACCCCTCCACTTT
15 | . | few | TRBJ1-1 | TRBV4-3 | CASSQESVGNTEAFF | TGCGCCAGCAGCCAAGAGTCGGTTGGGAACACTGAAGCTTTCTTT